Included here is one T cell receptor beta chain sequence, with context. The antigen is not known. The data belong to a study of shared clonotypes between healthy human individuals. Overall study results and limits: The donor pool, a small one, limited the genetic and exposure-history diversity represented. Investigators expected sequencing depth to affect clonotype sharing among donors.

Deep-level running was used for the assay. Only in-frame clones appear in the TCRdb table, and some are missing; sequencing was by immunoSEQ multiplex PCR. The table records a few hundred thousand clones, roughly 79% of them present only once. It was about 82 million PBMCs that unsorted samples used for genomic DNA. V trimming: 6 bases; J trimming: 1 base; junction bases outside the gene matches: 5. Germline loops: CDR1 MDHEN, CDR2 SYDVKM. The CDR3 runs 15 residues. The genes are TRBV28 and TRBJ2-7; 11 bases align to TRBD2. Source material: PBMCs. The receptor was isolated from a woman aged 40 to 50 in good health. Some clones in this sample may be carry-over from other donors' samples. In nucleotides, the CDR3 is TGTGCCAGCAGCCCCATAGCGGGAGGGTCCTACGAGCAGTACTTC. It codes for CASSPIAGGSYEQYF.